The present TCR beta chain was sequenced within a study of blood T cell repertoires in COVID-19. Across the whole study: Samples came from the United States, Italy and Spain, spanning acute and convalescent COVID-19.

Trimming cost V 7 bases and J 6 bases; bases outside gene matches: 17. The CDR3 runs to 17 residues. CDR1 SGHTA and CDR2 FQGTGA come from the germline V gene. The data were produced by immunoSEQ multiplex PCR, yet TCRdb's version contains in-frame clones alone and is incomplete. This table has 250,000 to 350,000 clones, about 81% appearing once. This clone was detected only a few times. V and J are TRBV7-3 and TRBJ2-2; 7 nucleotides line up with TRBD2. The sample taken for sequencing was peripheral blood. The TCR sequence derives from a human donor with COVID-19, enrolled during active disease. The donor label of this sample is uncertain. The CDR3 sequence is CASTKERGPSGAGELFF. CDR3 sequence (DNA): TGTGCCAGCACCAAAGAGCGGGGACCCTCGGGGGCCGGGGAGCTGTTTTTT.